Presented here are 11 T cell receptor beta chains from one specimen sequenced in a study of CD8+ T cells in alopecia areata. cDNA serving as the sequencing template came from extracted, reverse transcribed RNA. Generated by immunoSEQ multiplex PCR, the TCRdb table keeps only in-frame clones and is missing some. The sample has about 69,000 clones; roughly 57% are singletons. Sequenced here: CD8+ T cells sorted from blood, sampled at week 0. These TCRs come from a human donor with alopecia areata.

The chain recombines TRBV5-1 with TRBJ2-1; D unresolved. V was shortened by 0 bases and J by 1 base, with 8 bases between the two germline ends. CDR1 and CDR2 from the germline V gene are SGHRS and YFSETQ. The CDR3 consists of 15 residues. CDR3 sequence: CASSLVSGSYNEQFF. The DNA for the CDR3 is TGCGCCAGCAGCTTGGTTTCGGGTTCCTACAATGAGCAGTTCTTC.

In regard to this clone: This probably arose from a read error, given a far larger clone one base away. V usage is TRBV7-9 and J usage is TRBJ2-1, with D unclear. The germline V gene encodes CDR1 SEHNR and CDR2 FQNEAQ (reference sequence). Trimming took 1 base from V and 6 from J, leaving 4 bases between them. The CDR3 extends over 12 amino acids. CDR3 nucleotides: TGTGCCAGCAGCTTAGGCCGCAATGAGCAGTTCTTC. Protein: CASSLGRNEQFF.

The V and J genes are TRBV27 and TRBJ1-2; D not resolved. This CDR3 comprises 13 residues. V lost 6 bases to trimming and J lost 4 bases, with 12 bases between them. The germline CDR1 and CDR2 sequences are MNHEY and SMNVEV (reference sequence). The CDR3 region is CASSNGSTYGYTF. CDR3 sequence (DNA): TGTGCCAGCAGCAATGGTTCCACCTATGGCTACACCTTC.

The gene calls are TRBV5-6 and TRBJ1-2, with 8 bases identical to TRBD1. Germline values: CDR1 SGHDT, CDR2 YYEEEE. V dropped 8 bases and J dropped 4; count of bases not matched to a gene: 4. This CDR3 contains 12 residues. The CDR3 DNA sequence: TGTGCCAGTTCTACAGGGGGCTATGGCTACACCTTC. This codes for CASSTGGYGYTF.

This clone was recorded a few times. The genes are TRBV28 and TRBJ2-7; 14 nucleotides line up with TRBD2. Trimming removed 6 bases from V and 6 bases from J; junction bases left unmatched: 4. This CDR3 spans 14 amino acids. Germline V CDR1 and CDR2: MDHEN, SYDVKM. In DNA, the CDR3 is TGTGCCAGCAGCTCAGGACTAGCGGGAGGCGAGCAGTACTTC. This sequence encodes CASSSGLAGGEQYF.

The rearrangement joins TRBV7-9 to TRBJ1-1; D is unresolved. V was pared by 5 bases and J by 4 bases, with 11 bases between. Germline-derived CDR1 and CDR2 are SEHNR and FQNEAQ (reference sequence). This CDR3 is 13 amino acids long. CDR3 DNA sequence: TGTGCCAGCAGCCCCCCTTCAGGCACTGAAGCTTTCTTT. It translates to CASSPPSGTEAFF.

The V gene is TRBV9, the J gene TRBJ1-1; D is undetermined. The V gene's germline CDR1 is SGDLS and CDR2 YYNGEE. V was trimmed by 4 bases and J by 1 base, leaving 8 bases between them. The CDR3 is 13 residues long. DNA of the CDR3: TGTGCCAGCAGCTTAACCGGGAACACTGAAGCTTTCTTT. Protein: CASSLTGNTEAFF.

J is TRBJ2-7 and V is TRBV30; perhaps TRBD1 as D (5 bases). The CDR3 runs to 14 residues. Between the trimmed V and J ends, which lost 5 bases and 3 bases, there was a span of 17 bases. Germline V gene lookup returns CDR1 GTSNPN and CDR2 SVGIG (reference sequence). For the CDR3, the DNA is TGTGCCTGGCGCCCCCTGGACAAGGACTACGAGCAGTACTTC. Its translation is CAWRPLDKDYEQYF.

This rearrangement joins TRBV4-3 to TRBJ1-2, with D hard to call. The CDR3 runs 13 residues. The germline V gene has CDR1 LGHNA and CDR2 YSLEER. V lost 5 bases, J lost 3 bases, and 10 bases lay in between. CDR3 residues: CASSARTDYGYTF. In DNA form, the CDR3 reads TGCGCCAGCAGCGCTAGGACGGACTATGGCTACACCTTC.

The genes are TRBV5-6 and TRBJ1-2; D gene unclear. CDR1 is SGHDT, CDR2 YYEEEE, per germline. The CDR3 loop spans 14 amino acids. Trimming took off 4 bases at V and 4 bases at J, with 14 bases between the two ends. As DNA, the CDR3 is TGTGCCAGCAGCGACGACCCAAATCCCTATGGCTACACCTTC. Translation gives CASSDDPNPYGYTF.

CDR3 nucleotides: TGTGCCAGCAGTCCCCGGACAGGGTGGAATGAGCAGTTCTTC. It translates to CASSPRTGWNEQFF. This chain uses TRBV28 with TRBJ2-1, with TRBD1 matching 8 bases. Germline trimming cut 5 bases from V and 7 bases from J; bases unmatched to any gene: 7. The length of the CDR3 is 14 residues. Germline assignment: CDR1 MDHEN and CDR2 SYDVKM.